The 15 T cell receptor beta chains presented below share a single source sample, sequenced in a study of T cell changes during pregnancy in multiple sclerosis. Sequenced by immunoSEQ multiplex PCR; TCRdb stores in-frame clones only, minus some. The data hold around 56,000 clones, with about 94% observed a single time. Material: peripheral blood, obtained in the third trimester of pregnancy. Source of these receptors: a female donor in good health, enrolled as a control in a pregnancy study.

The chain joins TRBV5-6 to TRBJ2-3; 9 nucleotides match TRBD2. CDR3 size: 15 residues. V lost 4 bases to trimming and J lost 9 bases; unmatched junction nucleotides: 12. Germline lookup yields CDR1 SGHDT and CDR2 YYEEEE. The CDR3 sequence: CASSLTIAGDETQYF. In nucleotides, the CDR3 is TGTGCCAGCAGCCTGACAATAGCGGGAGATGAGACGCAGTATTTT.

The genes are TRBV19 and TRBJ1-2; 12 bases are a match to TRBD1. Germline-derived CDR1 and CDR2 are LNHDA and SQIVND (reference sequence). The V segment lost 7 bases and the J segment 5 bases; nucleotides outside the gene matches: 5. The CDR3 is made up of 14 amino acids. The CDR3 DNA reads TGTGCCAGTAAAGGGACAGGGGGCCTTTATGGCTACACCTTC. It is translated as CASKGTGGLYGYTF.

The chain carries TRBV4-3 and TRBJ2-1, with TRBD2 as a possible D gene (5 bases). The ends were cut back, 3 bases at V and 4 bases at J, with 16 bases in the middle. CDR1 is LGHNA and CDR2 is YSLEER in the germline V gene. This CDR3 is 16 amino acids long. The CDR3 reads CASSQQRDLAYNEQFF. CDR3 nucleotide sequence: TGCGCCAGCAGCCAGCAGAGGGATTTGGCATACAATGAGCAGTTCTTC.

The chain combines TRBV7-3 with TRBJ2-1; 12 bases fit TRBD2. J was trimmed by 8 bases and V by 0 bases; bases with no gene match: 8. Germline values: CDR1 SGHTA, CDR2 FQGTGA. The CDR3 contains 17 residues. The CDR3 nucleotides are TGTGCCAGCAGCTTAACGGCTAGCGGGGGGGCCGCTGATGAGCAGTTCTTC. It codes for CASSLTASGGAADEQFF.

The rearrangement links TRBV20-1 to TRBJ1-2; unclear D gene. CDR1 is DFQATT, CDR2 SNEGSKA, per germline (reference sequence). V dropped 5 bases and J dropped 4 bases, with 5 bases sitting between them. The CDR3 totals 10 residues. CDR3 nucleotides: TGCAGTGCTGCGGGCTATGGCTACACCTTC. It is translated as CSAAGYGYTF.

This clone was detected only once. This chain joins TRBV5-1 and TRBJ2-2; possible D gene TRBD2, 5 bases. The CDR3 covers 15 residues. CDR1 is SGHRS, CDR2 YFSETQ, per germline. With 2 bases removed from V and 5 bases from J, the gap between germline ends came to 13 bases. CDR3 sequence (DNA): TGCGCCAGCAGCTTAAGTAACAGAGGGACCGGGGAGCTGTTTTTT. Translated: CASSLSNRGTGELFF.

The chain links TRBV18 to TRBJ2-5; maybe TRBD1 (5 bases). V lost 6 bases to trimming and J lost 1 base, with 9 bases between them. The CDR3 sequence is 13 residues long. Germline CDR1 reads KGHSH; CDR2 reads LQKENI. CDR3 in amino acids: CASSQTAQETQYF. The DNA for the CDR3 is TGTGCCAGCTCGCAGACAGCCCAAGAGACCCAGTACTTC.

The J gene is TRBJ2-2, the V gene TRBV6-5; tentatively, D is TRBD2 (6 bases). V was clipped by 3 bases and J by 5 bases, with 7 bases between them. Germline-derived CDR1 and CDR2 are MNHEY and SVGAGI. The CDR3 has 13 residues. CDR3 sequence: CASSYGGTGELFF. The DNA of the CDR3 is TGTGCCAGCAGTTATGGGGGGACCGGGGAGCTGTTTTTT.

The rearrangement uses TRBV7-9 and TRBJ2-1; 8 nucleotides agree with TRBD1. The CDR3 covers 14 residues. J lost 2 bases, V lost 4 bases, and 1 base had no gene match. Looked up from germline, CDR1 is SEHNR and CDR2 is FQNEAQ (reference sequence). CDR3 in DNA: TGTGCCAGCAGCTCACAGGGGGCCTACAATGAGCAGTTCTTC. Encoded protein: CASSSQGAYNEQFF.

The V call is TRBV9, the J call TRBJ1-3; D is undetermined. V was cut by 3 bases and J by 0 bases, with 10 bases left in between. Germline CDR1 reads SGDLS; CDR2 reads YYNGEE. There are 15 residues in the CDR3. In DNA, the CDR3 is TGTGCCAGCAGCGCCGGGATTAGCTCTGGAAACACCATATATTTT. Protein product: CASSAGISSGNTIYF.

The chain recombines TRBV7-2 with TRBJ2-7, with 11 bases that match TRBD2. The V gene's germline CDR1 is SGHTA and CDR2 FQGNSA. This CDR3 is built from 14 residues. V gave up 3 bases and J gave up 3 bases; unmatched junction bases: 1. The CDR3 sequence is CASSFSGRDYEQYF. The CDR3 region has the DNA TGTGCCAGCAGCTTTAGCGGGAGGGACTACGAGCAGTACTTC.

The chain employs TRBV6-5 and TRBJ1-5; D not certain. The CDR3 sequence is 13 residues long. CDR1 and CDR2 from the germline V gene are MNHEY and SVGAGI. The V end lost 6 bases, the J end lost 0 bases, and 6 bases lay between the germline ends. The CDR3 loop is CASSLASNQPQHF. The CDR3 region has the DNA TGTGCCAGCAGCTTAGCTAGCAATCAGCCCCAGCATTTT.

The chain links TRBV19 to TRBJ2-7, with TRBD1 matching over 8 bases. V lost 8 bases and J lost 2; bases outside the gene matches: 8. The CDR3 consists of 14 residues. CDR1 is LNHDA, CDR2 SQIVND, per germline (reference sequence). The CDR3 DNA follows: TGTGCCAGTGCATCGACAGGGGTTCCCTACGAGCAGTACTTC. This translates into CASASTGVPYEQYF.

V and J are TRBV10-3 and TRBJ2-5; the match to TRBD2 covers 7 bases. The CDR3 covers 16 residues. The V gene end was trimmed by 5 bases and the J gene end by 1 base; junction bases not matched to a gene: 10. CDR1 is ENHRY, CDR2 SYGVKD, per germline. CDR3 bases: TGTGCCATCAGTCCTTGGGGAGGGGCAACCCAAGAGACCCAGTACTTC. Its protein is CAISPWGGATQETQYF.

This clone was counted once. The chain carries TRBV5-1 and TRBJ1-5; tentatively, D is TRBD1 (6 bases). V was pared by 4 bases and J by 4 bases, with 12 bases between. Per germline, CDR1 SGHRS and CDR2 YFSETQ. There are 14 residues in the CDR3. CDR3: CASSRGGENQPQHF. In DNA form, the CDR3 reads TGCGCCAGCAGCAGAGGGGGTGAGAATCAGCCCCAGCATTTT.